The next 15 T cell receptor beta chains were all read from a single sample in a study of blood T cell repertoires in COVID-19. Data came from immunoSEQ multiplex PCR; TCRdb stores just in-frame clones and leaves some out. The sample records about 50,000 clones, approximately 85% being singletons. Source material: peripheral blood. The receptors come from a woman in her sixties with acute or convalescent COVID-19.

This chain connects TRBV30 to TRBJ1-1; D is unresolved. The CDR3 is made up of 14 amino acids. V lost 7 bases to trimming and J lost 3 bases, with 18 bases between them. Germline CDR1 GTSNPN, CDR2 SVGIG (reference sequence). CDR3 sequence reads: CASSSVSSDTEAFF. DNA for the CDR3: TGTGCCTCCTCCTCCGTGAGTTCCGACACTGAAGCTTTCTTT.

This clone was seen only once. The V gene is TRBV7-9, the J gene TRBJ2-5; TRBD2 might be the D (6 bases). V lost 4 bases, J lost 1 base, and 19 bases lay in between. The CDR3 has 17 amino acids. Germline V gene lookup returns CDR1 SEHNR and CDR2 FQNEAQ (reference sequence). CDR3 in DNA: TGTGCCAGCAGCTGGCGCGGGTCTAGCGCTTTCCAAGAGACCCAGTACTTC. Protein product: CASSWRGSSAFQETQYF.

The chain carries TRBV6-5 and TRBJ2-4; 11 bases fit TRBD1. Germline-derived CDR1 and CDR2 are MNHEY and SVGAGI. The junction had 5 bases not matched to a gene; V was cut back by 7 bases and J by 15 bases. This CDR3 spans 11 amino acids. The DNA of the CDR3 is TGTGCCAGCACCGCCGGGACAGGGGGGTACTTC. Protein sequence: CASTAGTGGYF.

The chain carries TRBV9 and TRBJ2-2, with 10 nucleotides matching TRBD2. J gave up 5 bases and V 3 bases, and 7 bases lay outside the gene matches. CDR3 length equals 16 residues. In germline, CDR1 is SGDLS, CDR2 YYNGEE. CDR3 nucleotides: TGTGCCAGCAGCGCAGAGGCTAGCGGGAGTACCGGGGAGCTGTTTTTT. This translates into CASSAEASGSTGELFF.

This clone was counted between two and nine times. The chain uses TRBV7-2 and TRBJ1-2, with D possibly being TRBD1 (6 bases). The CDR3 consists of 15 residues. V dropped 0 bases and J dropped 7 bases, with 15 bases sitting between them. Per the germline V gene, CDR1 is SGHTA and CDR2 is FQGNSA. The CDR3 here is CASSLAFGGAGGYTF. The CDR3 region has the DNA TGTGCCAGCAGCTTAGCGTTTGGGGGGGCGGGTGGCTACACCTTC.

The CDR3 DNA follows: TGTGCCAGCAGCCCGGACGGGAAGGGCAATCAGCCCCAGCATTTT. Translated: CASSPDGKGNQPQHF. The rearrangement links TRBV7-9 to TRBJ1-5; D gene uncertain. The length of the CDR3 is 15 residues. CDR1 and CDR2 from the germline V gene are SEHNR and FQNEAQ (reference sequence). V gave up 5 bases and J gave up 2 bases, with 13 bases separating them.

The CDR3 is CAWDGTGGSRSSPLHF. CDR3 sequence (DNA): TGTGCCTGGGATGGGACAGGGGGCTCTCGTAGTTCACCCCTCCACTTT. This chain uses TRBV30 with TRBJ1-6; 12 bases line up with TRBD1. With V trimmed by 5 bases and J by 9 bases, 11 bases remained unmatched. The CDR3 covers 16 residues. CDR1 is GTSNPN and CDR2 is SVGIG in the germline V gene (reference sequence).

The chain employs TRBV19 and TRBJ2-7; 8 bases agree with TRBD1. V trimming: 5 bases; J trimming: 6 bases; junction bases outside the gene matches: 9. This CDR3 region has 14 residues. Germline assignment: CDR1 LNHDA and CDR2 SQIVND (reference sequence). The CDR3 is CASSQQGVTPEQYF. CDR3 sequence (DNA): TGTGCCAGTAGTCAACAGGGGGTTACACCCGAGCAGTACTTC.

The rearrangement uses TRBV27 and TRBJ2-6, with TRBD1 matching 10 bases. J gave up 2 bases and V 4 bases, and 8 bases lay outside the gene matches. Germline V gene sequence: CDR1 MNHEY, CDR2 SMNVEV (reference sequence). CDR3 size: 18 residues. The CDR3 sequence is CASSSPGQGWAGANVLTF. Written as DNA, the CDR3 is TGTGCCAGCAGTTCACCGGGACAGGGGTGGGCTGGGGCCAACGTCCTGACTTTC.

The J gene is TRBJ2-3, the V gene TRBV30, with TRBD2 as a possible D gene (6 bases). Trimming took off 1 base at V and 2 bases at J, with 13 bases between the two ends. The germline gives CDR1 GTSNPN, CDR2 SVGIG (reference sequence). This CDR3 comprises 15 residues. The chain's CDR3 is CAWSGSGHITDTQYF. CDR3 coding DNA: TGTGCCTGGAGTGGGAGCGGGCATATCACAGATACGCAGTATTTT.

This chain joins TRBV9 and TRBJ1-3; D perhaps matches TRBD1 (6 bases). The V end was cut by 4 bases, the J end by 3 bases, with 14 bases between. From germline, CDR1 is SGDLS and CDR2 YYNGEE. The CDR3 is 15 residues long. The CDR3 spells CASSPTQGRGNTIYF. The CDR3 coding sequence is TGTGCCAGCAGCCCCACACAGGGTCGTGGAAACACCATATATTTT.

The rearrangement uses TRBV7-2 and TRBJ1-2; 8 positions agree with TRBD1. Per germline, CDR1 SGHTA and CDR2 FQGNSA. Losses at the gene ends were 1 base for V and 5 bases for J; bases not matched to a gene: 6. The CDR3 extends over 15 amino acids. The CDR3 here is CASSLGGQGRYGYTF. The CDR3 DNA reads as TGTGCCAGCAGCTTAGGCGGACAGGGAAGATATGGCTACACCTTC.

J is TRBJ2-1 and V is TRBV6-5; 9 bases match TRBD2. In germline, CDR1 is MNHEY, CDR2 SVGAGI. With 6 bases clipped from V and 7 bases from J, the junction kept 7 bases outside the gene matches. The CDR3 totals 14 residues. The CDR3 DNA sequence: TGTGCCAGCAGGCCGGGACTAGCTTTTAATGAGCAGTTCTTC. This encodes CASRPGLAFNEQFF.

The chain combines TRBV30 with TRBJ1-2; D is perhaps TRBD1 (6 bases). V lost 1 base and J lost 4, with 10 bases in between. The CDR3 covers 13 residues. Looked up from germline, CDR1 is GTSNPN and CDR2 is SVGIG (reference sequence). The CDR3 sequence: CAWSAGAGYGYTF. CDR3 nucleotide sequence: TGTGCCTGGAGTGCAGGGGCGGGCTATGGCTACACCTTC.

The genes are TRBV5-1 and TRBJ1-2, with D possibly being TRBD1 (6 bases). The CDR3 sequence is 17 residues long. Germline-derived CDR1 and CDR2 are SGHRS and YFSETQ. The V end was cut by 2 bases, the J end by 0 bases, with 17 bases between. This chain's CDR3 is CASSLEPGTPTNYGYTF. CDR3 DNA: TGCGCCAGCAGCTTAGAACCCGGGACACCTACTAACTATGGCTACACCTTC.